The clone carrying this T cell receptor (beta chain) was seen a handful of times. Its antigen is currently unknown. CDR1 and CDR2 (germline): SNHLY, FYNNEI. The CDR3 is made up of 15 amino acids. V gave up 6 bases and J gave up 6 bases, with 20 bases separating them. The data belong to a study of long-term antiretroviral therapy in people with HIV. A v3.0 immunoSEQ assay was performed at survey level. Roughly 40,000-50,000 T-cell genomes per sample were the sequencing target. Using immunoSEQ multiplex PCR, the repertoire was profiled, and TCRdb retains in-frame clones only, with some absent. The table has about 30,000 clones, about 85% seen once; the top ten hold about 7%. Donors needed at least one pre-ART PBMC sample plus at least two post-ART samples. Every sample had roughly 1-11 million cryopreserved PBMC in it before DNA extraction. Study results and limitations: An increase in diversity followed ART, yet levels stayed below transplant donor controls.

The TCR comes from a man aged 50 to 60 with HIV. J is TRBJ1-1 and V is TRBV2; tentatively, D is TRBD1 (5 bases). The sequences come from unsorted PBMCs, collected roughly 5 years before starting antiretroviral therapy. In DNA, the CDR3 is TGTGCCAGCAGGAGCCATCAGGGTTTTGGGGCTGAAGCTTTCTTT. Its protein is CASRSHQGFGAEAFF. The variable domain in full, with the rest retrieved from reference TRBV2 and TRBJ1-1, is EPEVTQTPSHQVTQMGQEVILRCVPISNHLYFYWYRQILGQKVEFLVSFYNNEISEKSEIFDDQFSVERPDGSNFTLKIRSTKLEDSAMYFCASRSHQGFGAEAFFGQGTRLTVV.